This T cell receptor beta chain was captured by sequencing in a study of shared clonotypes between healthy human individuals. Each cell subset's genomic DNA was divided evenly among several immunoSEQ plates. Profiling relied on immunoSEQ multiplex PCR, and the TCRdb table lists in-frame clones only, not all of them. Seen here are 760,000 or so clones, approximately 96% observed once, and the top ten hold about 0.25%. The CDR3 has 16 residues. The V and J ends lost 4 bases and 4 bases respectively, with 20 bases between them. Germline V gene lookup returns CDR1 SGHVT and CDR2 SQSDAQ. CD45RO-negative, CCR7-positively selected cells formed the naive CD8 fraction, excluding terminally differentiated effector memory CD45RA+ cells.

The chain recombines TRBV7-4 with TRBJ2-7; D remains ambiguous. The receptor was isolated from a man aged 25 to 40 in good health. The material sequenced was naive CD8+ T cells sorted from blood. CDR3 DNA: TGTGCCAGCAGCTCCCTCCGGCCTAGTTTTTGTTACGAGCAGTACTTC. This sequence encodes CASSSLRPSFCYEQYF.